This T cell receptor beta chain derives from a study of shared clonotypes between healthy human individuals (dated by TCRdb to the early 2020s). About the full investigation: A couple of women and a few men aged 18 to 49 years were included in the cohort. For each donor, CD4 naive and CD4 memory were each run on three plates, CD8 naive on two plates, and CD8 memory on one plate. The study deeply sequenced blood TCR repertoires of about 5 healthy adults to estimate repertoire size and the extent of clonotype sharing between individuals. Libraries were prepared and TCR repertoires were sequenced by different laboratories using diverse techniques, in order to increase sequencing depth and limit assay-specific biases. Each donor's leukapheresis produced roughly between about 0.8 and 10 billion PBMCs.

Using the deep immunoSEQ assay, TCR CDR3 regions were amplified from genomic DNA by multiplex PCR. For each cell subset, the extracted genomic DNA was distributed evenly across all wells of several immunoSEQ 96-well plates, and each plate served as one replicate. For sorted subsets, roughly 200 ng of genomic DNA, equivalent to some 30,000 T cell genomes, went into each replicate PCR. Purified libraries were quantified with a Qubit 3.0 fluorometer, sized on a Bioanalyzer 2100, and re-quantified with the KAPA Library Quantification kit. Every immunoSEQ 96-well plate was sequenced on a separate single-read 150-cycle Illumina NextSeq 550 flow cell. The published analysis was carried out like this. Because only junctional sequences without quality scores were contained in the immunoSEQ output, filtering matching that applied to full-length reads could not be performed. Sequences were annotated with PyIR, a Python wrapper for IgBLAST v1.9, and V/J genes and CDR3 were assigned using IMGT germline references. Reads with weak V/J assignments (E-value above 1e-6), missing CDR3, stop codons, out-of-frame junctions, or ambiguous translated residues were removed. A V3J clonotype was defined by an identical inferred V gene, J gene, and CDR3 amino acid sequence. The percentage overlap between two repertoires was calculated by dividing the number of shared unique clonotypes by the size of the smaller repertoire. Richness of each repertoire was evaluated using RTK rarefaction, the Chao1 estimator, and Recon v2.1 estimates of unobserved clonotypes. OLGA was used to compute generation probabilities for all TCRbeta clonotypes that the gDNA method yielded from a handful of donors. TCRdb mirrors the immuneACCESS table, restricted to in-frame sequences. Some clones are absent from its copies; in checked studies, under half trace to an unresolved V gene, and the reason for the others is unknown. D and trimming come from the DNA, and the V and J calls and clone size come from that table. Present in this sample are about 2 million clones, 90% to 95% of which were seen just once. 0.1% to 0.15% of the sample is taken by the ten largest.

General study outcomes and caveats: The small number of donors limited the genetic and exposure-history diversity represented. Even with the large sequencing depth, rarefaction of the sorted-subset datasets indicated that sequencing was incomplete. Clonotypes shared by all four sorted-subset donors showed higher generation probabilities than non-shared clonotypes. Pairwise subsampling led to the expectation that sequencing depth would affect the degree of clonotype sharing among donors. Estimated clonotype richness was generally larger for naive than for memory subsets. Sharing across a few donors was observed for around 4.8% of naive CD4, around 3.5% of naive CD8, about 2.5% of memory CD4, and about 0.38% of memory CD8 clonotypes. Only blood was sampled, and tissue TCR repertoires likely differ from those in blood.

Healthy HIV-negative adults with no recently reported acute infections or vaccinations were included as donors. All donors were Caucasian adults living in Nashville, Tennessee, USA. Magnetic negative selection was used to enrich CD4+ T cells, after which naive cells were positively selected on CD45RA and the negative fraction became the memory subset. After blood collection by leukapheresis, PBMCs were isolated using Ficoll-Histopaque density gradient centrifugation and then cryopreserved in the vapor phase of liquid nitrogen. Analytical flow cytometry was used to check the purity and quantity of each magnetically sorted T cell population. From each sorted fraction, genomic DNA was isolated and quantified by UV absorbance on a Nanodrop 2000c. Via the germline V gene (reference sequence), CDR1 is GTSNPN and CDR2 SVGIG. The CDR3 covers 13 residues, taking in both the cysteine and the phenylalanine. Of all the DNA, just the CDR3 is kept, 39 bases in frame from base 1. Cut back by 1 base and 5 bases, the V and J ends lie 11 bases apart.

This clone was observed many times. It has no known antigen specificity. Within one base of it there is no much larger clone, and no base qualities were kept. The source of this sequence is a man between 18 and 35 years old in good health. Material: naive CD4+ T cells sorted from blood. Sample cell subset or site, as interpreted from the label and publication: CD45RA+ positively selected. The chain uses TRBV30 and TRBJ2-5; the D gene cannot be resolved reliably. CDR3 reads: CAWSASSWETQYF. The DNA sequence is TGTGCCTGGAGTGCCTCGTCGTGGGAGACCCAGTACTTC.